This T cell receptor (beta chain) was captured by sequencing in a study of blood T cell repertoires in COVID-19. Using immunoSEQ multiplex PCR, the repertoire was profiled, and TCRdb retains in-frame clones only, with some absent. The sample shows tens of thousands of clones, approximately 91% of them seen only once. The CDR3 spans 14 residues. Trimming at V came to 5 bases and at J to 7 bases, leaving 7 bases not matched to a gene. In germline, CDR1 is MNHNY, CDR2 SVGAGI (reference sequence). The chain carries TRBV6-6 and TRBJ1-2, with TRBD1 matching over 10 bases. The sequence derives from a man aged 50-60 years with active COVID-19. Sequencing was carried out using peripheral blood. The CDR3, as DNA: TGTGCCAGCAGTCCCGGGACAGGGGAGGGTGGCTACACCTTC. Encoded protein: CASSPGTGEGGYTF.